Below are 13 T cell receptor beta chains sequenced from a single sample in a study of T-cell memory formation after mild COVID-19. TCRdb recomputed calls from the 5' RACE reads with MiXCR, one row per CDR3 protein. The sample consists of 450,000 or so distinct CDR3 sequences, about 23% of them appearing once. The sample consisted of PBMCs or a T cell subset sorted from them (not recorded which). The receptor set was obtained from an adult woman who had mild COVID-19 (a few samples of this study predate the infection). Cell type and time point are not known.

This clonotype was seen only a few times. This rearrangement joins TRBV7-2 to TRBJ2-1, with D perhaps matching TRBD1 (6 bases). The CDR3 runs 17 residues. The germline CDR1 and CDR2 sequences are SGHTA and FQGNSA. Trimming pared 1 base from V and 2 bases from J, leaving 15 bases between. The CDR3 reads CASSLVGRGTPYNEQFF. The DNA for the CDR3 is TGTGCCAGCAGCTTAGTTGGTAGGGGGACACCCTACAATGAGCAGTTCTTC.

This clonotype turned up a few times. This rearrangement joins TRBV5-5 to TRBJ2-7; D remains unclear. Trimming removed 4 bases at V and 0 bases at J, with 14 bases between. The germline CDR1 and CDR2 sequences are SGHKS and YYEKEE (reference sequence). The CDR3 runs to 15 residues. The CDR3 DNA reads TGTGCCAGCAGCCAGAGTGGTAGTAGCTCCTACGAGCAGTACTTC. Encoded protein: CASSQSGSSSYEQYF.

CDR3 in amino acids: CATSDFGLAGAGGELFF. CDR3 DNA sequence: TGTGCCACCAGTGATTTTGGACTAGCGGGGGCTGGAGGGGAGCTGTTTTTT. This sequence joins TRBV24-1 and TRBJ2-2, with 13 bases aligning to TRBD2. The germline gives CDR1 KGHDR, CDR2 SFDVKD. The length of the CDR3 is 17 residues. J was trimmed by 8 bases and V by 1 base; bases with no gene match: 6.

The chain is built from TRBV21-1 and TRBJ1-5. TRBV21-1 is tagged as a pseudogene. The CDR3 runs 14 residues. The CDR3 sequence: CASSSRDSNQPQHF. CDR3 DNA: TGTGCCAGCAGCTCTAGGGATAGCAATCAGCCCCAGCATTTT.

This clonotype was picked up a small number of times. The J gene is TRBJ2-7, the V gene TRBV28, with no clear D. Per the germline V gene, CDR1 is MDHEN and CDR2 is SYDVKM. Trimming removed 2 bases at V and 0 bases at J, with 11 bases between. The CDR3 is 15 residues long. The CDR3 nucleotides are TGTGCCAGCAGTTTACGAGACACGAGCTCCTACGAGCAGTACTTC. Protein sequence: CASSLRDTSSYEQYF.

This clonotype was counted between two and nine times. The rearrangement uses TRBV12-3 or TRBV12-4 and TRBJ1-5; possibly TRBD1 for D (5 bases). CDR3 length equals 16 residues. The V end lost 3 bases, the J end lost 3 bases, and 15 bases lay between the germline ends. CDR3 sequence reads: CASSFGLRAVNQPQHF. For the CDR3, the DNA is TGTGCCAGCAGTTTCGGTCTCAGGGCAGTCAATCAGCCCCAGCATTTT.

The chain couples TRBV7-3 to TRBJ2-1, with D maybe TRBD2 (7 bases). Per the germline V gene, CDR1 is SGHTA and CDR2 is FQGTGA. Between the trimmed V and J ends, which lost 5 bases and 7 bases, there was a span of 18 bases. CDR3 length equals 15 residues. In DNA form, the CDR3 reads TGTGCCAGCAGCAACGATGGGGGGGCCCCAAATGAGCAGTTCTTC. Amino acids: CASSNDGGAPNEQFF.

The CDR3, as DNA: TGCGCCAGCAGTATCGGAAATAGCGGGGGGGCCTCCGGGGAGCTGTTTTTT. Amino acid sequence: CASSIGNSGGASGELFF. The rearrangement uses TRBV5-1 and TRBJ2-2, with TRBD2 matching 11 bases. After removal of 5 bases from V and 6 bases from J, the junction contained 12 bases not matched to a gene. This CDR3 has 17 amino acids. The germline CDR1 and CDR2 sequences are SGHRS and YFSETQ. The full variable domain, in which reference TRBV5-1 and TRBJ2-2 provide the parts outside the CDR3, is KAGVTQTPRYLIKTRGQQVTLSCSPISGHRSVSWYQQTPGQGLQFLFEYFSETQRNKGNFPGRFSGRQFSNSRSEMNVSTLELGDSALYLCASSIGNSGGASGELFFGEGSRLTVL.

This clonotype was picked up a small number of times. The V gene is TRBV12-3 or TRBV12-4, the J gene TRBJ1-2, with D uncertain. The ends were cut back, 2 bases at V and 8 bases at J, with 18 bases in the middle. There are 15 residues in the CDR3. CDR3 residues: CASSLSTGSSIGYTF. The CDR3 nucleotides read TGTGCCAGCAGTTTAAGCACTGGGTCCTCCATAGGCTACACCTTC.

This clonotype was seen a handful of times. V usage is TRBV15 and J usage is TRBJ2-5; D is ambiguous. The germline V gene has CDR1 LNHNV and CDR2 YYDKDF (reference sequence). Trimming pared 1 base from V and 8 bases from J, leaving 11 bases between. The CDR3 is made up of 13 amino acids. DNA of the CDR3: TGTGCCACCAGCAGAGGGGCTTTTACTACCCAGTACTTC. It is translated as CATSRGAFTTQYF.

This clonotype was counted a few times. The chain employs TRBV9 and TRBJ2-1; D perhaps matches TRBD2 (6 bases). This CDR3 is 13 amino acids long. Trimming stripped 3 bases from V and 4 bases from J, with 8 bases between. In germline, CDR1 is SGDLS, CDR2 YYNGEE. The CDR3 nucleotides are TGTGCCAGCAGCGGGGGGGTATACAATGAGCAGTTCTTC. This encodes CASSGGVYNEQFF.

The chain combines TRBV29-1 with TRBJ2-7, with a weak D call TRBD2 (6 bases). Germline lookup yields CDR1 SQVTM and CDR2 ANQGSEA. V was pared by 1 base and J by 0 bases, with 16 bases between. The CDR3 is made up of 16 amino acids. The DNA of the CDR3 is TGCAGCGTTGAAGGCCTGGCGGGGTTCAGCTCCTACGAGCAGTACTTC. Encoded protein: CSVEGLAGFSSYEQYF.

This clonotype was picked up a small number of times. The chain uses TRBV7-6 and TRBJ1-1; TRBD1 aligns across 7 bases. Looked up from germline, CDR1 is SGHVS and CDR2 is FNYEAQ. The CDR3 sequence is 16 residues long. The V gene end was trimmed by 5 bases and the J gene end by 1 base; junction bases not matched to a gene: 10. CDR3 region: CASSLGRTGGNTEAFF. The CDR3 DNA is TGTGCCAGCAGCCTAGGTCGGACAGGAGGGAACACTGAAGCTTTCTTT.